The 29 T cell receptor beta chains presented below share a single source sample, sequenced in a study of blood T cell repertoires in COVID-19. Sequencing used immunoSEQ multiplex PCR; TCRdb keeps in-frame clones, though not all of them. The sample includes under 120,000 clones, roughly two thirds of them seen just once. Sequenced sample: peripheral blood. The receptor source for this set is a man at least 80 years old with acute or convalescent COVID-19.

This clone has just a few counts. CDR3 sequence reads: CASSSEGRPNTGELFF. Here the CDR3 DNA reads TGCGCCAGCAGCTCGGAGGGGCGACCGAACACCGGGGAGCTGTTTTTT. The chain is built from TRBV5-1 and TRBJ2-2; D is perhaps TRBD2 (6 bases). CDR1 and CDR2 (germline): SGHRS, YFSETQ. The V and J ends lost 3 bases and 0 bases respectively, with 12 bases between them. This CDR3 is 16 amino acids long.

This clone was seen a few times. The chain uses TRBV28 and TRBJ2-5, with 8 nucleotides matching TRBD2. V lost 6 bases and J lost 2; bases outside the gene matches: 5. Germline CDR1 is MDHEN and CDR2 is SYDVKM. This CDR3 comprises 14 residues. This CDR3 is CASSSSGSQETQYF. In nucleotides, the CDR3 is TGTGCCAGCAGCTCCAGCGGGAGTCAAGAGACCCAGTACTTC. Full variable domain (rest looked up from reference TRBV28 and TRBJ2-5): DVKVTQSSRYLVKRTGEKVFLECVQDMDHENMFWYRQDPGLGLRLIYFSYDVKMKEKGDIPEGYSVSREKKERFSLILESASTNQTSMYLCASSSSGSQETQYFGPGTRLLVL.

The chain employs TRBV11-2 and TRBJ2-1; TRBD2 matches 12 bases. The germline gives CDR1 SGHAT, CDR2 FQNNGV. The CDR3 spans 18 residues. V lost 2 bases, J lost 9 bases, and 14 bases stayed unmatched. CDR3 residues: CASSLRGGLAGPSAEQFF. The CDR3, as DNA: TGTGCCAGCAGCTTAAGGGGTGGACTAGCGGGGCCTTCTGCTGAGCAGTTCTTC.

The V and J genes are TRBV10-3 and TRBJ1-3; 7 positions match TRBD1. The CDR3 is 16 amino acids. J was trimmed by 4 bases and V by 6 bases; bases with no gene match: 12. Germline V gives CDR1 ENHRY, CDR2 SYGVKD. The CDR3 protein is CAIRKTGLNKGNTIYF. The DNA for the CDR3 is TGTGCCATCAGAAAGACAGGGCTCAATAAGGGAAACACCATATATTTT.

This clone was found once. The chain couples TRBV28 to TRBJ1-2; D might be TRBD1 (6 bases). Germline CDR1 reads MDHEN; CDR2 reads SYDVKM. There are 17 residues in the CDR3. V was pared by 2 bases and J by 0 bases, with 16 bases between. The CDR3 is CASSLRRQALANYGYTF. CDR3 coding DNA: TGTGCCAGCAGTTTACGCCGACAGGCGTTAGCTAACTATGGCTACACCTTC.

This clone was seen a few times. The chain links TRBV27 to TRBJ1-2; possibly TRBD1 for D (5 bases). From germline, CDR1 is MNHEY and CDR2 SMNVEV (reference sequence). This CDR3 contains 15 residues. V gave up 2 bases and J gave up 0 bases, with 10 bases separating them. The CDR3 loop reads CASSLRSGPNYGYTF. In DNA, the CDR3 is TGTGCCAGCAGTTTAAGGTCAGGGCCTAACTATGGCTACACCTTC.

This clone was detected only a few times. The J gene is TRBJ1-5, the V gene TRBV6-1; TRBD1 is a possible D gene (5 bases). CDR1 is MNHNS, CDR2 SASEGT, per germline. This CDR3 is built from 16 residues. The V end lost 4 bases, the J end lost 0 bases, and 13 bases lay between the germline ends. The CDR3 nucleotides read TGTGCCAGCAGTGCAACACGACAGTATAGCAATCAGCCCCAGCATTTT. Its protein is CASSATRQYSNQPQHF.

V gene TRBV19 combines with J gene TRBJ1-1; 9 nucleotides align to TRBD1. J was trimmed by 5 bases and V by 6 bases; bases with no gene match: 7. Germline V lookup: CDR1 LNHDA, CDR2 SQIVND (reference sequence). The length of the CDR3 is 14 residues. The CDR3 sequence: CASRTGQGFTEAFF. The CDR3 region has the DNA TGTGCCAGTAGGACGGGACAGGGTTTTACTGAAGCTTTCTTT.

This chain uses TRBV14 with TRBJ2-1; 9 bases are shared with TRBD1. Germline CDR1 SGHDN, CDR2 FVKESK. V was pared by 4 bases and J by 7 bases, with 8 bases of the junction left unmatched. The CDR3 extends over 15 amino acids. The CDR3: CASSLGTGNNNEQFF. In DNA, the CDR3 is TGTGCCAGCAGCCTCGGGACAGGGAATAATAATGAGCAGTTCTTC. The variable domain in full, completed from reference TRBV14 and TRBJ2-1, reads EAGVTQFPSHSVIEKGQTVTLRCDPISGHDNLYWYRRVMGKEIKFLLHFVKESKQDESGMPNNRFLAERTGGTYSTLKVQPAELEDSGVYFCASSLGTGNNNEQFFGPGTRLTVL.

The chain has TRBV15 and TRBJ2-1, with D maybe TRBD1 (6 bases). Between the trimmed V and J ends, which lost 4 bases and 3 bases, there was a span of 16 bases. The CDR3 consists of 16 residues. CDR1 and CDR2 from the germline V gene are LNHNV and YYDKDF (reference sequence). The CDR3 DNA is TGTGCCACCAGCACCAAAAGGGTACAGGGCTACAATGAGCAGTTCTTC. Amino acids: CATSTKRVQGYNEQFF.

This sequence joins TRBV28 and TRBJ1-5, with a possible D match to TRBD1 (5 bases). The germline V gene encodes CDR1 MDHEN and CDR2 SYDVKM. V lost 7 bases and J lost 6, with 22 bases in between. The CDR3 runs to 16 residues. CDR3: CASNSLSRQGAQPQHF. The CDR3 nucleotides are TGTGCCAGCAATTCTCTGTCCCGACAAGGGGCTCAGCCCCAGCATTTT.

This clone was seen just once. This sequence joins TRBV7-2 and TRBJ2-5, with TRBD1 matching over 7 bases. Per the germline V gene, CDR1 is SGHTA and CDR2 is FQGNSA. This CDR3 is built from 16 residues. The V segment lost 5 bases and the J segment 5 bases; nucleotides outside the gene matches: 14. The CDR3 nucleotides are TGTGCCAGCAGCGAAGCTAGGGGGCACCAACAGGAGACCCAGTACTTC. As protein: CASSEARGHQQETQYF.

The rearrangement links TRBV30 to TRBJ1-4; TRBD1 might be the D (5 bases). The CDR3 is 13 amino acids. V was clipped by 3 bases and J by 5 bases, with 10 bases between them. CDR1 is GTSNPN and CDR2 is SVGIG in the germline V gene (reference sequence). CDR3 residues: CAWSDRPNEKLFF. CDR3 coding DNA: TGTGCCTGGAGCGACAGACCGAATGAAAAACTGTTTTTT.

This rearrangement joins TRBV6-5 to TRBJ1-2, with a possible D match to TRBD1 (5 bases). The CDR3 is 13 amino acids. Germline V gives CDR1 MNHEY, CDR2 SVGAGI. The germline V and J ends were trimmed by 6 bases and 8 bases, with 16 bases remaining between them. The CDR3: CASRSGYLEGYTF. Written as DNA, the CDR3 is TGTGCCAGCAGGTCAGGGTATCTCGAAGGCTACACCTTC.

This rearrangement joins TRBV9 to TRBJ2-5; possibly TRBD2 for D (6 bases). Germline loops: CDR1 SGDLS, CDR2 YYNGEE. The length of the CDR3 is 15 residues. V lost 4 bases to trimming and J lost 5 bases, with 18 bases between them. Written as DNA, the CDR3 is TGTGCCAGCAGCCTGTGGGGGGAGGTAGGGGAGACCCAGTACTTC. It encodes CASSLWGEVGETQYF.

This clone appeared a few times. The chain recombines TRBV27 with TRBJ1-5, with D maybe TRBD1 (6 bases). Germline assignment: CDR1 MNHEY and CDR2 SMNVEV (reference sequence). The CDR3 covers 13 residues. Trimming shortened V by 8 bases and J by 1 base, and 9 bases separated the two germline ends. Written as DNA, the CDR3 is TGTGCCAGCGGAAGGGGGAGCAATCAGCCCCAGCATTTT. This sequence encodes CASGRGSNQPQHF.

This clone was counted only a few times. The rearrangement uses TRBV9 and TRBJ2-7, with D tentatively TRBD1 (7 bases). V lost 4 bases to trimming and J lost 5 bases, with 19 bases between them. CDR1 and CDR2 from the germline V gene are SGDLS and YYNGEE. CDR3 length: 15 amino acids. CDR3 in amino acids: CASSRGDRRLDEQYF. CDR3 in DNA: TGTGCCAGCAGCCGAGGGGACAGACGACTAGACGAGCAGTACTTC.

The chain employs TRBV9 and TRBJ2-3, with 9 bases lining up with TRBD2. With V trimmed by 4 bases and J by 3 bases, 9 bases remained unmatched. From germline, CDR1 is SGDLS and CDR2 YYNGEE. This CDR3 has 16 residues. The CDR3: CASSSGGTSLTDTQYF. As DNA, the CDR3 is TGTGCCAGCAGCTCCGGCGGGACTAGCTTGACAGATACGCAGTATTTT.

Only one count was recorded for this clone. This sequence joins TRBV28 and TRBJ1-1; 7 bases map to TRBD1. CDR3 length equals 16 residues. The V segment lost 5 bases and the J segment 8 bases; nucleotides outside the gene matches: 17. In germline, CDR1 is MDHEN, CDR2 SYDVKM. The CDR3 is CASSPTDRHPPGEAFF. CDR3 bases: TGTGCCAGCAGTCCCACGGACAGGCACCCACCGGGGGAAGCTTTCTTT. Full variable domain (remainder filled in from reference TRBV28 and TRBJ1-1): DVKVTQSSRYLVKRTGEKVFLECVQDMDHENMFWYRQDPGLGLRLIYFSYDVKMKEKGDIPEGYSVSREKKERFSLILESASTNQTSMYLCASSPTDRHPPGEAFFGQGTRLTVV.

This clone showed up just a few times. The rearrangement joins TRBV2 to TRBJ2-6; D gene uncertain. In germline, CDR1 is SNHLY, CDR2 FYNNEI. V was cut by 4 bases and J by 4 bases, with 11 bases left in between. The CDR3 is 15 amino acids. The chain's CDR3 is CASSVRLPGANVLTF. The CDR3 DNA follows: TGTGCCAGCAGTGTCAGGCTCCCCGGGGCCAACGTCCTGACTTTC.

This clone was counted only a few times. This chain links TRBV29-1 with TRBJ1-1; D not resolved. Germline V gene sequence: CDR1 SQVTM, CDR2 ANQGSEA. The CDR3 consists of 14 residues. With 6 bases removed from V and 7 bases from J, the gap between germline ends came to 21 bases. The CDR3: CSVTGLRGVGEAFF. CDR3 nucleotides: TGCAGCGTAACGGGGTTGCGGGGAGTGGGTGAAGCTTTCTTT.

The chain links TRBV19 to TRBJ2-5; D uncertain. Germline CDR1 reads LNHDA; CDR2 reads SQIVND (reference sequence). There are 13 residues in the CDR3. Trimming left V 5 bases short and J 3 bases short, with 10 bases between. The CDR3 is CASSPRHEETQYF. DNA of the CDR3: TGTGCCAGTAGTCCGCGCCACGAAGAGACCCAGTACTTC.

This clone has just a few counts. This sample also contains other DNA sequences that code for the same CDR3. V gene TRBV19 combines with J gene TRBJ2-5; D is undetermined. V gave up 5 bases and J gave up 1 base, with 8 bases separating them. The CDR3 extends over 13 amino acids. CDR1 LNHDA and CDR2 SQIVND come from the germline V gene (reference sequence). In DNA form, the CDR3 reads TGTGCCAGTAGTGGAACAGCCCAAGAGACCCAGTACTTC. This sequence encodes CASSGTAQETQYF.

V usage is TRBV6-5 and J usage is TRBJ2-1; 7 nucleotides match TRBD2. CDR1 and CDR2 (germline): MNHEY, SVGAGI. CDR3 length: 15 residues. Germline trimming cut 7 bases from V and 0 bases from J; bases unmatched to any gene: 6. The CDR3 sequence is CASNPGGSSYNEQFF. The CDR3, as DNA: TGTGCCAGCAACCCAGGCGGGAGCTCCTACAATGAGCAGTTCTTC.

V and J are TRBV12-3 or TRBV12-4 and TRBJ1-2; D might be TRBD1 (5 bases). This CDR3 region has 13 residues. The V gene lost 6 bases and the J gene lost 7 bases, with 15 bases spanning the gap. The CDR3 protein is CASSEYQGSGYTF. The DNA of the CDR3 is TGTGCCAGCAGCGAGTACCAGGGTAGTGGCTACACCTTC.

The chain couples TRBV7-8 to TRBJ1-5; maybe TRBD1 (6 bases). V dropped 1 base and J dropped 3 bases, with 13 bases sitting between them. The CDR3 is 16 amino acids. The germline V gene has CDR1 SGHVS and CDR2 FQNEAQ. As DNA, the CDR3 is TGTGCCAGCAGCTTAGTCACAGGGCAGAACAATCAGCCCCAGCATTTT. Amino acids: CASSLVTGQNNQPQHF.

The chain links TRBV5-1 to TRBJ2-3; D may be TRBD1 (5 bases). CDR3 length: 15 residues. Germline V gene lookup returns CDR1 SGHRS and CDR2 YFSETQ. Trimming shortened V by 4 bases and J by 2 bases, and 14 bases separated the two germline ends. The CDR3 is CASSPGHPPTDTQYF. In nucleotides, the CDR3 is TGCGCCAGCAGCCCAGGACACCCTCCCACAGATACGCAGTATTTT.

This chain connects TRBV2 to TRBJ1-2; no clear D gene. Between the trimmed V and J ends, which lost 8 bases and 8 bases, there was a span of 18 bases. CDR3 length: 13 amino acids. Germline assignment: CDR1 SNHLY and CDR2 FYNNEI. The CDR3 DNA follows: TGTGCCAGCGGAATGACTCAACCGGGGGGCTACACCTTC. As protein: CASGMTQPGGYTF.

J is TRBJ2-5 and V is TRBV24-1; 11 bases match TRBD2. The germline V gene encodes CDR1 KGHDR and CDR2 SFDVKD. The CDR3 is made up of 14 amino acids. V shed 9 bases, J shed 9 bases, and the junction held 11 bases outside the gene matches. The CDR3 DNA is TGTGCCACCGGGACTAGCGGTTCTTCGGGGGCCCAGTACTTC. It codes for CATGTSGSSGAQYF.